A single sample is the source of the 18 T cell receptor beta chains below, sequenced in a study of T cells in tuberculosis. Produced via immunoSEQ multiplex PCR; TCRdb's table is partial and in-frame only. Here the sample spans approximately 100,000 clones, approximately 90% being singletons. After thawing and overnight rest, PBMC were stained with GMM-loaded CD1B tetramer, viability dye and anti-CD3 for sorting. C32 glucose monomycolate from Rhodococcus equi was loaded onto the CD1B tetramers. Material for sequencing was CD1b-GMM tetramer-negative cells sorted from PBMCs. The receptor set was obtained from an adult woman with latent tuberculosis.

J is TRBJ1-1 and V is TRBV18; the D is unclear. Deletions cut 3 bases from V and 1 base from J, with 12 bases between. Germline V CDR1 and CDR2: KGHSH, LQKENI. CDR3 length: 15 amino acids. The CDR3 loop is CASSPRRLANTEAFF. The CDR3 DNA is TGTGCCAGCTCACCCAGAAGATTGGCGAACACTGAAGCTTTCTTT.

J is TRBJ1-2 and V is TRBV6-6, with TRBD1 identical over 8 bases. V gave up 6 bases and J gave up 4 bases; unmatched junction bases: 4. Germline V lookup: CDR1 MNHNY, CDR2 SVGAGI (reference sequence). This CDR3 comprises 13 residues. CDR3 protein: CASSGQGGYGYTF. Here the CDR3 DNA reads TGTGCCAGCAGCGGACAGGGCGGCTATGGCTACACCTTC.

On this clone: A read error may produce the germline difference seen at one junction end. V is TRBV7-7 and J is TRBJ2-3; 8 nucleotides match TRBD2. CDR1 and CDR2 (germline): SSHAT, FNYEAQ (reference sequence). The CDR3 contains 15 residues. CDR3 in DNA: TGTGCTAGCAGCTTGAACCCCCGGGGGGGAGATACGCAGTATTTT. It encodes CASSLNPRGGDTQYF.

The chain employs TRBV27 and TRBJ1-5, with D maybe TRBD1 (6 bases). Germline V gene data show CDR1 as MNHEY and CDR2 as SMNVEV (reference sequence). The CDR3 sequence is 17 residues long. The V end lost 2 bases, the J end lost 1 base, and 15 bases lay between the germline ends. CDR3 loop: CASSLTRTVWSNQPQHF. The DNA of the CDR3 is TGTGCCAGCAGTTTAACCCGGACAGTCTGGAGCAATCAGCCCCAGCATTTT.

The chain recombines TRBV2 with TRBJ1-1; 7 nucleotides agree with TRBD1. V trimming: 5 bases; J trimming: 4 bases; junction bases outside the gene matches: 4. Germline CDR1 and CDR2: SNHLY and FYNNEI. The CDR3 runs to 13 residues. CDR3 region: CASSYRGSTEAFF. The CDR3 nucleotides are TGTGCCAGCAGTTACAGGGGTTCCACTGAAGCTTTCTTT.

The table lists this clone with a count of one. The J gene is TRBJ1-4, the V gene TRBV5-1, with D possibly matching TRBD1 (6 bases). Germline lookup yields CDR1 SGHRS and CDR2 YFSETQ. V gave up 5 bases and J gave up 7 bases, with 18 bases separating them. The CDR3 covers 15 residues. CDR3 sequence (DNA): TGCGCCAGCAGTTCCCGGGGGGCTAATGTTGAAAAACTGTTTTTT. Its translation is CASSSRGANVEKLFF.

This clone was recorded only once. The genes are TRBV19 and TRBJ2-1; 8 bases match TRBD2. The CDR3 totals 19 residues. J was trimmed by 4 bases and V by 3 bases; bases with no gene match: 17. Germline V gene lookup returns CDR1 LNHDA and CDR2 SQIVND (reference sequence). DNA for the CDR3: TGTGCCAGTAGTATCCCCGGGGGGGGGCGACCCAGCCTTTACAATGAGCAGTTCTTC. Translated, it gives CASSIPGGGRPSLYNEQFF.

The chain combines TRBV27 with TRBJ1-2; 7 bases agree with TRBD1. Per germline, CDR1 MNHEY and CDR2 SMNVEV (reference sequence). The length of the CDR3 is 13 residues. With 5 bases clipped from V and 4 bases from J, the junction kept 4 bases outside the gene matches. The CDR3 DNA is TGTGCCAGCAGTCCAACAGGGGTCTATGGCTACACCTTC. Translating gives CASSPTGVYGYTF.

The chain recombines TRBV27 with TRBJ1-2; D is possibly TRBD1 (5 bases). Germline values: CDR1 MNHEY, CDR2 SMNVEV (reference sequence). This CDR3 contains 16 residues. The ends were cut back, 8 bases at V and 6 bases at J, with 25 bases in the middle. The CDR3 sequence: CASSSTLGTAWDGYTF. CDR3 DNA sequence: TGTGCCAGCTCCTCAACCCTCGGGACTGCGTGGGATGGCTACACCTTC.

V usage is TRBV5-4 and J usage is TRBJ2-3, with a tentative D call TRBD2 (6 bases). The CDR3 sequence is 15 residues long. The germline V and J ends were trimmed by 4 bases and 3 bases, with 15 bases remaining between them. Germline V gives CDR1 SGHNT, CDR2 YYREEE (reference sequence). CDR3 DNA: TGTGCCAGCAGCCGGGGGTTGGGTAGAACAGATACGCAGTATTTT. It translates to CASSRGLGRTDTQYF. The whole variable domain, remainder taken from reference TRBV5-4 and TRBJ2-3, is ETGVTQSPTHLIKTRGQQVTLRCSSQSGHNTVSWYQQALGQGPQFIFQYYREEENGRGNFPPRFSGLQFPNYSSELNVNALELDDSALYLCASSRGLGRTDTQYFGPGTRLTVL.

The chain employs TRBV15 and TRBJ1-2, with TRBD1 identical over 8 bases. Losses at the gene ends were 0 bases for V and 4 bases for J; bases not matched to a gene: 4. Germline V lookup: CDR1 LNHNV, CDR2 YYDKDF (reference sequence). This CDR3 has 15 amino acids. The CDR3 loop reads CATSREDREAYGYTF. CDR3 coding DNA: TGTGCCACCAGCAGAGAGGACAGGGAGGCCTATGGCTACACCTTC.

The chain employs TRBV2 and TRBJ1-5; D gene uncertain. Germline V CDR1 and CDR2: SNHLY, FYNNEI. The V end was cut by 4 bases, the J end by 4 bases, with 5 bases between. The CDR3 is 12 amino acids. This CDR3 is CASSALNQPQHF. The CDR3 coding sequence is TGTGCCAGCAGTGCCCTAAATCAGCCCCAGCATTTT.

The chain recombines TRBV4-3 with TRBJ1-3; D might be TRBD1 (5 bases). Germline CDR1 and CDR2: LGHNA and YSLEER. This CDR3 is 17 amino acids long. The V and J ends lost 1 base and 0 bases respectively, with 13 bases between them. CDR3 sequence: CASSQGGGRHSGNTIYF. CDR3 in DNA: TGCGCCAGCAGCCAAGGGGGGGGACGGCACTCTGGAAACACCATATATTTT.

The CDR3 DNA reads TGTGCCAGCAGCTTAGCGGAAACAGGGTCGGAGACCCAGTACTTC. As protein: CASSLAETGSETQYF. The chain combines TRBV7-2 with TRBJ2-5, with a tentative D call TRBD1 (6 bases). This CDR3 is 15 amino acids long. Looked up from germline, CDR1 is SGHTA and CDR2 is FQGNSA. The ends were cut back, 0 bases at V and 5 bases at J, with 13 bases in the middle. Looking up the rest from reference TRBV7-2 and TRBJ2-5 gives the full variable domain: GAGVSQSPSNKVTEKGKDVELRCDPISGHTALYWYRQSLGQGLEFLIYFQGNSAPDKSGLPSDRFSAERTGGSVSTLTIQRTQQEDSAVYLCASSLAETGSETQYFGPGTRLLVL.

This clone has a single count. The rearrangement links TRBV7-2 to TRBJ1-1; a weak D match, TRBD1 (5 bases). V lost 5 bases and J 0 bases, leaving 13 bases between the germline ends. The CDR3 runs 15 residues. Germline values: CDR1 SGHTA, CDR2 FQGNSA. This CDR3 is CASSPQVTMNTEAFF. The CDR3 DNA reads TGTGCCAGCAGCCCACAGGTTACAATGAACACTGAAGCTTTCTTT.

This clone was counted a single time. J is TRBJ1-1 and V is TRBV6-5, with D perhaps TRBD1 (6 bases). Per the germline V gene, CDR1 is MNHEY and CDR2 is SVGAGI. The CDR3 sequence is 14 residues long. The ends were cut back, 6 bases at V and 3 bases at J, with 14 bases in the middle. CDR3 bases: TGTGCCAGCAGCTGGGGCCCAGGGGACACTGAAGCTTTCTTT. Protein product: CASSWGPGDTEAFF.

CDR3 loop: CASSLARGYTIYF. The CDR3 nucleotides read TGTGCCAGCAGCTTGGCCCGGGGGTACACCATATATTTT. The chain combines TRBV5-6 with TRBJ1-3, with a possible D match to TRBD1 (5 bases). The V end was cut by 0 bases, the J end by 8 bases, with 9 bases between. The length of the CDR3 is 13 residues. Looked up from germline, CDR1 is SGHDT and CDR2 is YYEEEE.

The chain carries TRBV9 and TRBJ2-1; 8 bases map to TRBD1. Germline values: CDR1 SGDLS, CDR2 YYNGEE. V was clipped by 4 bases and J by 4 bases; unmatched bases: 7. The CDR3 sequence is 15 residues long. The CDR3 sequence is CASSIQGAGYNEQFF. Written as DNA, the CDR3 is TGTGCCAGCAGCATCCAGGGGGCGGGGTACAATGAGCAGTTCTTC.